The 19 T cell receptor beta chains reported below all come from one sample, sequenced in a study of T-cell memory formation after mild COVID-19. TCRdb re-analysed the 5' RACE reads in MiXCR, keeping a single row per CDR3 protein. The table includes approximately 290,000 distinct CDR3 sequences, about 15% detected once. Sequenced input: PBMCs or a T cell subset sorted from them (not recorded which). Every receptor here comes from a man younger than 35 who had mild COVID-19 (a few samples of this study predate the infection). Cell type and time point are not known.

The V and J genes are TRBV2 and TRBJ2-5; D perhaps matches TRBD2 (6 bases). The CDR3 runs to 12 residues. Between the trimmed V and J ends, which lost 8 bases and 4 bases, there was a span of 11 bases. Germline lookup yields CDR1 SNHLY and CDR2 FYNNEI. The CDR3 here is CASLAILETQYF. DNA of the CDR3: TGTGCCAGCCTAGCGATTTTAGAGACCCAGTACTTC.

This clonotype was detected ten times or more. The chain carries TRBV2 and TRBJ2-1; D is ambiguous. Germline-derived CDR1 and CDR2 are SNHLY and FYNNEI. CDR3 length: 10 amino acids. V was shortened by 5 bases and J by 5 bases, with 1 base between the two germline ends. In DNA, the CDR3 is TGTGCCAGCAGTAACAATGAGCAGTTCTTC. This gives the protein CASSNNEQFF.

The chain couples TRBV14 to TRBJ1-1; 7 nucleotides agree with TRBD1. CDR1 and CDR2 (germline): SGHDN, FVKESK. V trimming: 4 bases; J trimming: 0 bases; junction bases outside the gene matches: 8. The CDR3 consists of 16 residues. In DNA form, the CDR3 reads TGTGCCAGCAGCCCAAAACCGGGACAGCTGAACACTGAAGCTTTCTTT. This codes for CASSPKPGQLNTEAFF.

With regard to this clonotype: With a much larger clone just one base away, this may be a read error. The chain's CDR3 is CASGPGISGANVLTF. The CDR3 region has the DNA TGTGCCAGCGGCCCAGGAATCTCTGGGGCCAACGTCCTGACTTTC. The chain combines TRBV7-2 with TRBJ2-6; D gene ambiguous. V dropped 8 bases and J dropped 0 bases, with 11 bases sitting between them. The CDR3 covers 15 residues. The germline gives CDR1 SGHTA, CDR2 FQGNSA.

In the case of this clonotype: The DNA is omitted, as the CDR3 cannot be located on it reliably, and the CDR3 follows TCRdb's listing. The chain uses TRBV12-3 or TRBV12-4 and TRBJ1-1; TRBD1, the table's D call, lacks a check against the DNA. Termini included, the CDR3 measures 16 amino acids. CDR3 protein: CDSSFSVLAQGSEAFF.

This sequence joins TRBV5-1 and TRBJ1-1; the D is unclear. Germline lookup yields CDR1 SGHRS and CDR2 YFSETQ. Trimming left V 1 base short and J 4 bases short, with 5 bases between. The CDR3 extends over 12 amino acids. DNA for the CDR3: TGCGCCAGCAGCTTGACCCCCACTGAAGCTTTCTTT. Translated, it gives CASSLTPTEAFF.

The CDR3 DNA reads as TGTGCCAGCAGCCTGGACCTTATCTCCTACGAGCAGTACGTC. Its translation: CASSLDLISYEQYV. This chain uses TRBV5-4 with TRBJ2-7; D unresolved. From germline, CDR1 is SGHNT and CDR2 YYREEE (reference sequence). The CDR3 is 14 amino acids. Trimming stripped 4 bases from V and 0 bases from J, with 11 bases between.

This sequence joins TRBV5-1 and TRBJ1-1; TRBD1 is a possible D gene (5 bases). Trimming pared 3 bases from V and 1 base from J, leaving 13 bases between. Germline V gives CDR1 SGHRS, CDR2 YFSETQ. CDR3 length: 15 amino acids. CDR3 sequence reads: CASSSRTQGNTEAFF. The CDR3 nucleotides are TGCGCCAGCAGCTCTCGCACCCAGGGGAACACTGAAGCTTTCTTT. Based on the CDR3 plus reference TRBV5-1 and TRBJ1-1, the full variable domain is KAGVTQTPRYLIKTRGQQVTLSCSPISGHRSVSWYQQTPGQGLQFLFEYFSETQRNKGNFPGRFSGRQFSNSRSEMNVSTLELGDSALYLCASSSRTQGNTEAFFGQGTRLTVV.

This clonotype showed up just a few times. This rearrangement joins TRBV10-1 to TRBJ2-7, with D perhaps matching TRBD1 or TRBD2 (5 bases each). The CDR3 extends over 14 amino acids. V lost 5 bases and J 0 bases, leaving 11 bases between the germline ends. Germline-derived CDR1 and CDR2 are WNHNN and SYGVQD (reference sequence). In nucleotides, the CDR3 is TGCGCCAGCAGTCGGGACCAGAGCTCCTACGAGCAGTACTTC. It is translated as CASSRDQSSYEQYF.

The chain joins TRBV4-3 to TRBJ1-1; unclear D gene. The CDR3 is 15 amino acids. The ends were cut back, 1 base at V and 2 bases at J, with 11 bases in the middle. Germline loops: CDR1 LGHNA, CDR2 YSLEER. CDR3 protein: CASSQANLGNTEAFF. The CDR3 region has the DNA TGCGCCAGCAGCCAAGCGAATTTGGGCAACACTGAAGCTTTCTTT.

This clonotype has a handful of counts. The chain uses TRBV29-1 and TRBJ2-3; unclear D gene. The V and J ends lost 1 base and 0 bases respectively, with 14 bases between them. Germline CDR1 and CDR2: SQVTM and ANQGSEA. CDR3 length: 16 residues. CDR3 in amino acids: CSVEVGRGTSTDTQYF. CDR3 DNA: TGCAGCGTTGAAGTCGGACGCGGAACTAGCACAGATACGCAGTATTTT.

Ten or more counts support this clonotype. J is TRBJ2-7 and V is TRBV6-2 or TRBV6-3; TRBD1 agrees at 7 bases. The germline V gene has CDR1 MNHEY and CDR2 SVGEGT. V shed 5 bases and J 3 bases; nucleotides not matched to a gene: 10. The CDR3 runs 15 residues. Here the CDR3 reads CASSNLRQGVYEQYF. The CDR3 DNA reads as TGTGCCAGCAGTAACCTCCGCCAGGGGGTCTACGAGCAGTACTTC.

The table lists this clonotype with a few counts. This chain connects TRBV19 to TRBJ1-4; no clear D gene. The germline V gene has CDR1 LNHDA and CDR2 SQIVND (reference sequence). V was pared by 5 bases and J by 8 bases, with 12 bases between. The CDR3 is 13 amino acids. CDR3 sequence reads: CASSAGRWEKLFF. CDR3 DNA: TGTGCCAGTAGTGCCGGACGGTGGGAAAAACTGTTTTTT.

This clonotype was picked up many times. The rearrangement joins TRBV12-3 or TRBV12-4 to TRBJ1-1, with D perhaps matching TRBD1 (6 bases). V was pared by 2 bases and J by 4 bases, with 8 bases between. The CDR3 length is 13 residues. The CDR3 spells CASSLYRATEAFF. Written as DNA, the CDR3 is TGTGCCAGCAGTTTATACAGGGCCACTGAAGCTTTCTTT.

The rearrangement links TRBV5-1 to TRBJ1-5; D gene uncertain. V lost 1 base and J 3 bases, leaving 8 bases between the germline ends. CDR1 SGHRS and CDR2 YFSETQ come from the germline V gene. The CDR3 contains 14 residues. CDR3 DNA: TGCGCCAGCAGCTTGTACGGTGACAATCAGCCCCAGCATTTT. This sequence encodes CASSLYGDNQPQHF.

This sequence joins TRBV5-1 and TRBJ1-4; 7 positions match TRBD1. Germline values: CDR1 SGHRS, CDR2 YFSETQ. The CDR3 runs to 14 residues. J was trimmed by 5 bases and V by 7 bases; bases with no gene match: 8. The CDR3 nucleotides are TGCGCCAGCCGAAAGGGGGCAGGGAATGAAAAACTGTTTTTT. Its translation: CASRKGAGNEKLFF. Using reference TRBV5-1 and TRBJ1-4 for the parts outside the CDR3, the full variable domain is KAGVTQTPRYLIKTRGQQVTLSCSPISGHRSVSWYQQTPGQGLQFLFEYFSETQRNKGNFPGRFSGRQFSNSRSEMNVSTLELGDSALYLCASRKGAGNEKLFFGSGTQLSVL.

Here the CDR3 reads CASRGDHGGQPQHF. The CDR3 DNA follows: TGTGCCAGCAGGGGGGACCACGGAGGCCAGCCCCAGCATTTT. The chain employs TRBV12-3 or TRBV12-4 and TRBJ1-5; perhaps TRBD1 as D (5 bases). The CDR3 spans 14 residues. V lost 6 bases and J 7 bases, leaving 16 bases between the germline ends.

The chain carries TRBV7-2 and TRBJ2-5; no clear D. Germline CDR1 and CDR2: SGHTA and FQGNSA. The CDR3 is 13 residues long. V was shortened by 1 base and J by 4 bases, with 7 bases between the two germline ends. The CDR3 loop reads CASSLGRVETQYF. CDR3 bases: TGTGCCAGCAGCTTAGGTCGGGTAGAGACCCAGTACTTC.

The table lists this clonotype with a few counts. The chain is built from TRBV7-2 and TRBJ2-1; 8 nucleotides match TRBD1. This CDR3 spans 14 amino acids. Germline V CDR1 and CDR2: SGHTA, FQGNSA. The J segment lost 5 bases and the V segment lost 7 bases, leaving 7 bases of the junction unmatched. CDR3 residues: CASNQDRVNNEQFF. The CDR3 bases are TGTGCCAGCAACCAGGACAGGGTTAACAATGAGCAGTTCTTC.